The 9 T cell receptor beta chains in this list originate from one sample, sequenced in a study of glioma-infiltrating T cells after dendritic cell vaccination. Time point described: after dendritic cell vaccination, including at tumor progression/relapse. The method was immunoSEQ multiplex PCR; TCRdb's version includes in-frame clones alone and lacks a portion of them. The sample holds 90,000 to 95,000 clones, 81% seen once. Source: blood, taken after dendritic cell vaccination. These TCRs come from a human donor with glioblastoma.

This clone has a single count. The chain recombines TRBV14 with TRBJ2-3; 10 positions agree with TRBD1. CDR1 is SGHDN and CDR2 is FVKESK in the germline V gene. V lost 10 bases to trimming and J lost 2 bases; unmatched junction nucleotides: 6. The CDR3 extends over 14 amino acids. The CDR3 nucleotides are TGTGCCACCTTTCGACAGGGGGCCACAGATACGCAGTATTTT. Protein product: CATFRQGATDTQYF.

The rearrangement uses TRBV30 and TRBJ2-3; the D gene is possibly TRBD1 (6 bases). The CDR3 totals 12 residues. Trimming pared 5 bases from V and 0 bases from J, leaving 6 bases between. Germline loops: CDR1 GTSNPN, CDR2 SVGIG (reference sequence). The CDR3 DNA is TGTGCCTGGGACAGGAGCACAGATACGCAGTATTTT. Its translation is CAWDRSTDTQYF.

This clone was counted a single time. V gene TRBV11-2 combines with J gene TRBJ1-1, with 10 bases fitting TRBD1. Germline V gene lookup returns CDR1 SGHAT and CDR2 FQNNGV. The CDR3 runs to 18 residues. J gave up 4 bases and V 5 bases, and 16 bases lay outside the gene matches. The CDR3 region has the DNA TGTGCCAGCAGCCCGTTCGCCGGACAGGGGGAACGGACCACTGAAGCTTTCTTT. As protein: CASSPFAGQGERTTEAFF.

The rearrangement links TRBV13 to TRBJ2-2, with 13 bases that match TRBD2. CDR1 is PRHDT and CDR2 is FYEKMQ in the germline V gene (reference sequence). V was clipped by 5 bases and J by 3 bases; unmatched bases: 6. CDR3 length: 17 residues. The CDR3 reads CASSGRTSGSDTGELFF. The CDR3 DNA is TGTGCCAGCAGCGGACGGACTAGCGGGAGCGACACCGGGGAGCTGTTTTTT.

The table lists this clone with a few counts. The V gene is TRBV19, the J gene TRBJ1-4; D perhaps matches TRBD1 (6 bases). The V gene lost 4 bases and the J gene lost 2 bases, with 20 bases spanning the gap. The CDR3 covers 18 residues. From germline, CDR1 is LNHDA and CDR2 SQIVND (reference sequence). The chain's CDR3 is CASSNRGGARSTNEKLFF. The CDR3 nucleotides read TGTGCCAGTAGTAACCGCGGGGGGGCGAGGTCGACTAATGAAAAACTGTTTTTT.

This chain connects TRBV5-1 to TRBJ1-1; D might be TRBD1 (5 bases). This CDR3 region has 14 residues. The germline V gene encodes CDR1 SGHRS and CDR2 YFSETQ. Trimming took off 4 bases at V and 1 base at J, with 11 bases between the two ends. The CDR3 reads CASSRTGENTEAFF. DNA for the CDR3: TGCGCCAGCAGCAGGACGGGGGAGAACACTGAAGCTTTCTTT. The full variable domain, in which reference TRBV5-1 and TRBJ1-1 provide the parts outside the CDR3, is KAGVTQTPRYLIKTRGQQVTLSCSPISGHRSVSWYQQTPGQGLQFLFEYFSETQRNKGNFPGRFSGRQFSNSRSEMNVSTLELGDSALYLCASSRTGENTEAFFGQGTRLTVV.

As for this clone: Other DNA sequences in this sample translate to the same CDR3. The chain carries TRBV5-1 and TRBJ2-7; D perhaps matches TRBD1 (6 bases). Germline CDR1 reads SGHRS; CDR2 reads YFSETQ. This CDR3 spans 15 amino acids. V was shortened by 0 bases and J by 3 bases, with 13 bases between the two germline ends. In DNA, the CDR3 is TGCGCCAGCAGCTTGGTCGCCGACAGGATCTACGAGCAGTACTTC. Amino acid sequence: CASSLVADRIYEQYF.

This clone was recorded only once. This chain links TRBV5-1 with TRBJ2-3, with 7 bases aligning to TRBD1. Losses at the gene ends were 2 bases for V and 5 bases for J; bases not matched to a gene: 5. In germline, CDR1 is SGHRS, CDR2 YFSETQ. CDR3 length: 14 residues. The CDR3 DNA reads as TGCGCCAGCAGCTTTGGACAGGTCAAAGATACGCAGTATTTT. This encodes CASSFGQVKDTQYF.

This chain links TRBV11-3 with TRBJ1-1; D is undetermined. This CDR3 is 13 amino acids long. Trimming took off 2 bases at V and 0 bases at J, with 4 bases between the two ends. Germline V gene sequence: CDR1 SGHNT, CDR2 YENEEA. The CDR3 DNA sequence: TGTGCCAGCAGCTTATTTATGAACACTGAAGCTTTCTTT. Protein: CASSLFMNTEAFF.